Each of the 24 T cell receptor beta chains below was sequenced from the same sample in a study of blood T cell repertoires in COVID-19. Some clones are missing from TCRdb's copy, which holds only in-frame ones; the method was immunoSEQ multiplex PCR. The sample includes about 310,000 clones, about 90% of them seen just once. Specimen: peripheral blood. The receptors here all came from a woman between 45 and 60 years old who had recovered from COVID-19.

This rearrangement joins TRBV28 to TRBJ1-2; tentatively, D is TRBD1 (6 bases). The CDR3 is 14 residues long. V shed 2 bases and J shed 4 bases, with 11 bases lying between them. CDR1 and CDR2 (germline): MDHEN, SYDVKM. The CDR3 region has the DNA TGTGCCAGCAGTTTACTCAGGGGTACCTATGGCTACACCTTC. Translating it yields CASSLLRGTYGYTF.

This clone appeared a single time. The chain couples TRBV5-1 to TRBJ2-7; 12 positions agree with TRBD2. From germline, CDR1 is SGHRS and CDR2 YFSETQ. CDR3 length: 15 amino acids. The trim removed 4 bases at V and 4 bases at J, leaving 6 bases unmatched. The CDR3 DNA follows: TGCGCCAGCAGCACGACTAGCGGGAGTATTTACGAGCAGTACTTC. Translated: CASSTTSGSIYEQYF.

The chain joins TRBV27 to TRBJ1-1; TRBD1 aligns across 10 bases. CDR3 size: 16 residues. The V gene's germline CDR1 is MNHEY and CDR2 SMNVEV (reference sequence). The V and J ends lost 4 bases and 0 bases, in that order; junction bases with no gene match: 5. The CDR3 protein is CASSWDRGRMNTEAFF. In DNA, the CDR3 is TGTGCCAGCAGTTGGGACAGGGGTAGGATGAACACTGAAGCTTTCTTT.

This chain joins TRBV6-5 and TRBJ2-7; 11 bases line up with TRBD2. V lost 5 bases, J lost 3 bases, and 6 bases stayed unmatched. This CDR3 is 15 amino acids long. CDR1 and CDR2 from the germline V gene are MNHEY and SVGAGI. The CDR3 here is CASSPLAGGVYEQYF. The CDR3 bases are TGTGCCAGCAGTCCTCTAGCGGGAGGAGTCTACGAGCAGTACTTC.

This clone was picked up a small number of times. The rearrangement joins TRBV19 to TRBJ2-6; D call uncertain. This CDR3 spans 17 amino acids. Looked up from germline, CDR1 is LNHDA and CDR2 is SQIVND (reference sequence). V gave up 0 bases and J gave up 4 bases, with 13 bases separating them. CDR3 in amino acids: CASSIDRSRSGANVLTF. The CDR3 DNA reads as TGTGCCAGTAGTATAGACAGATCCAGATCCGGGGCCAACGTCCTGACTTTC. The full variable domain, rest sourced from reference TRBV19 and TRBJ2-6, is DGGITQSPKYLFRKEGQNVTLSCEQNLNHDAMYWYRQDPGQGLRLIYYSQIVNDFQKGDIAEGYSVSREKKESFPLTVTSAQKNPTAFYLCASSIDRSRSGANVLTFGAGSRLTVL.

V usage is TRBV18 and J usage is TRBJ2-7; 7 nucleotides agree with TRBD2. V was clipped by 2 bases and J by 0 bases; unmatched bases: 10. There are 17 residues in the CDR3. Germline V CDR1 and CDR2: KGHSH, LQKENI. CDR3 sequence reads: CASSPVGGGRYSYEQYF. DNA of the CDR3: TGTGCCAGCTCACCAGTTGGGGGAGGGAGGTACTCCTACGAGCAGTACTTC.

The CDR3 DNA is TGCGCCAGCAGCCAAGATAGGACACCGAACACTGAAGCTTTCTTT. This translates into CASSQDRTPNTEAFF. The V and J genes are TRBV4-1 and TRBJ1-1; the D gene is possibly TRBD1 (5 bases). Deletions cut 0 bases from V and 1 base from J, with 9 bases between. Germline-derived CDR1 and CDR2 are MGHRA and YSYEKL. The CDR3 runs 15 residues.

This clone was recorded once. V usage is TRBV5-1 and J usage is TRBJ2-5; tentatively, D is TRBD2 (6 bases). Germline V gene data show CDR1 as SGHRS and CDR2 as YFSETQ. V gave up 0 bases and J gave up 1 base, with 10 bases separating them. The CDR3 is 15 residues long. The CDR3 region is CASSLGTTPQETQYF. DNA of the CDR3: TGCGCCAGCAGCTTGGGGACTACCCCCCAAGAGACCCAGTACTTC.

The V gene is TRBV27, the J gene TRBJ2-3, with 9 positions matching TRBD1. This CDR3 is 15 amino acids long. Germline assignment: CDR1 MNHEY and CDR2 SMNVEV (reference sequence). The trim removed 5 bases at V and 2 bases at J, leaving 5 bases unmatched. CDR3 coding DNA: TGTGCCAGCAGTAAATGGGACAGGGCCACAGATACGCAGTATTTT. As protein: CASSKWDRATDTQYF.

The chain couples TRBV18 to TRBJ2-5, with D tentatively TRBD2 (5 bases). In germline, CDR1 is KGHSH, CDR2 LQKENI. CDR3 length: 14 amino acids. Trimming stripped 1 base from V and 2 bases from J, with 8 bases between. This CDR3 reads CASSPREYQETQYF. The CDR3, as DNA: TGTGCCAGCTCACCACGGGAGTATCAAGAGACCCAGTACTTC.

This clone was seen a single time. The limits of the CDR3 on the DNA are not certain, so only TCRdb's listed CDR3 is given. This chain uses TRBV30 with TRBJ1-1; the table calls TRBD1, which could not be checked here. Germline assignment: CDR1 GTSNPN and CDR2 SVGIG (reference sequence). The CDR3 length equals 11 residues, ends included. CDR3 region: CAFGTGALARF.

The rearrangement links TRBV24-1 to TRBJ1-6, with 9 bases that match TRBD1. The J segment lost 3 bases and the V segment lost 2 bases, leaving 7 bases of the junction unmatched. The CDR3 sequence is 18 residues long. Looked up from germline, CDR1 is KGHDR and CDR2 is SFDVKD. CDR3 sequence (DNA): TGTGCCACCAGTGATTCCACCAGGACAGGGGTCTATAATTCACCCCTCCACTTT. Its translation is CATSDSTRTGVYNSPLHF.

This clone was observed at least ten times. V gene TRBV5-1 combines with J gene TRBJ1-1; 10 nucleotides line up with TRBD1. Germline V lookup: CDR1 SGHRS, CDR2 YFSETQ. The junction had 8 bases not matched to a gene; V was cut back by 4 bases and J by 5 bases. CDR3 length: 15 amino acids. CDR3 sequence reads: CASSTEGQGMTEAFF. In nucleotides, the CDR3 is TGCGCCAGCAGCACAGAGGGACAGGGGATGACTGAAGCTTTCTTT.

This rearrangement joins TRBV6-2 or TRBV6-3 to TRBJ1-5; 9 bases map to TRBD1. V was clipped by 6 bases and J by 2 bases; unmatched bases: 5. This CDR3 has 15 amino acids. The germline V gene encodes CDR1 MNHEY and CDR2 SVGEGT. CDR3 sequence (DNA): TGTGCCAGCAGCCCGACAGGGGGACGCAATCAGCCCCAGCATTTT. This sequence encodes CASSPTGGRNQPQHF.

The chain uses TRBV4-1 and TRBJ2-3, with D maybe TRBD1 (5 bases). Per germline, CDR1 MGHRA and CDR2 YSYEKL. This CDR3 is built from 15 residues. V lost 4 bases, J lost 3 bases, and 14 bases lay in between. The DNA of the CDR3 is TGCGCCAGCAGCCCTCAAGGGGTGGGGACAGATACGCAGTATTTT. As protein: CASSPQGVGTDTQYF.

The chain employs TRBV9 and TRBJ1-5; perhaps TRBD1 as D (5 bases). Between the trimmed V and J ends, which lost 3 bases and 6 bases, there was a span of 19 bases. The germline V gene encodes CDR1 SGDLS and CDR2 YYNGEE. The CDR3 contains 16 residues. CDR3 sequence: CASSEGDGGYGQPQHF. The DNA of the CDR3 is TGTGCCAGCAGCGAAGGGGATGGGGGGTACGGTCAGCCCCAGCATTTT.

The rearrangement uses TRBV6-6 and TRBJ1-1, with no clear D. CDR1 MNHNY and CDR2 SVGAGI come from the germline V gene (reference sequence). With 2 bases removed from V and 5 bases from J, the gap between germline ends came to 12 bases. CDR3 length: 14 residues. The CDR3 is CASSYPEYETEAFF. The DNA of the CDR3 is TGTGCCAGCAGTTACCCGGAGTACGAGACTGAAGCTTTCTTT.

This clone was observed a single time. This CDR3 reads CASSYGQLNTEAFF. The CDR3 bases are TGTGCCAGCAGTTACGGACAGTTGAACACTGAAGCTTTCTTT. The chain employs TRBV6-6 and TRBJ1-1; D is possibly TRBD1 (6 bases). V was shortened by 2 bases and J by 0 bases, with 7 bases between the two germline ends. The CDR3 loop spans 14 amino acids. The germline V gene encodes CDR1 MNHNY and CDR2 SVGAGI (reference sequence).

This chain joins TRBV28 and TRBJ1-4, with D unresolved. The CDR3 totals 18 residues. The ends were cut back, 6 bases at V and 0 bases at J, with 20 bases in the middle. Germline V gives CDR1 MDHEN, CDR2 SYDVKM. This CDR3 is CASRPPYFKGATNEKLFF. CDR3 sequence (DNA): TGTGCCAGCAGACCGCCATACTTCAAGGGAGCAACTAATGAAAAACTGTTTTTT.

The chain joins TRBV19 to TRBJ2-2, with 13 positions matching TRBD2. The CDR3 length is 17 residues. The V gene end was trimmed by 3 bases and the J gene end by 3 bases; junction bases not matched to a gene: 4. Germline-derived CDR1 and CDR2 are LNHDA and SQIVND (reference sequence). The CDR3 DNA reads TGTGCCAGTAGTATCCGGACTAGCGGGAGCTACACCGGGGAGCTGTTTTTT. Protein product: CASSIRTSGSYTGELFF.

V gene TRBV12-3 or TRBV12-4 combines with J gene TRBJ2-5; D not resolved. With 3 bases removed from V and 2 bases from J, the gap between germline ends came to 7 bases. The CDR3 covers 13 residues. CDR3 region: CASSFTGQETQYF. Written as DNA, the CDR3 is TGTGCCAGCAGTTTTACCGGGCAAGAGACCCAGTACTTC.

The chain carries TRBV11-2 and TRBJ1-1; D is unclear. V was shortened by 4 bases and J by 2 bases, with 11 bases between the two germline ends. The CDR3 runs to 14 residues. Per germline, CDR1 SGHAT and CDR2 FQNNGV. CDR3 bases: TGTGCCAGCAGCTCTAATGGGCGAAACACTGAAGCTTTCTTT. It codes for CASSSNGRNTEAFF.

The rearrangement links TRBV3-1 (or the pseudogene TRBV3-2) to TRBJ1-2, with a tentative D call TRBD1 (6 bases). From germline, CDR1 is LGHDT and CDR2 YNNKEL (reference sequence). The V gene lost 1 base and the J gene lost 8 bases, with 17 bases spanning the gap. The CDR3 runs to 15 residues. In DNA, the CDR3 is TGTGCCAGCAGCCAAGGCCTCACCAGGGGATTAGGCTACACCTTC. It is translated as CASSQGLTRGLGYTF.

The genes are TRBV28 and TRBJ1-2; unclear D gene. The CDR3 sequence is 14 residues long. V lost 5 bases and J lost 7, with 17 bases in between. Germline CDR1 and CDR2: MDHEN and SYDVKM. CDR3 nucleotides: TGTGCCAGCAGTGGGAGGTCGGAAAAACGTGGCTACACCTTC. It translates to CASSGRSEKRGYTF.